The 4 T cell receptor beta chains below were found in one sample sequenced in a study of blood T cell repertoires in COVID-19. Clones were read by immunoSEQ multiplex PCR, and TCRdb kept only the in-frame ones, dropping some. The sample contains approximately 470,000 clones, 70% to 90% of which appear only once. Sample: peripheral blood. The receptor source for this set is a human donor in a cohort sampled during active COVID-19.

The chain has TRBV7-3 and TRBJ2-2; tentatively, D is TRBD2 (7 bases). Trimming removed 4 bases at V and 4 bases at J, with 16 bases between. The CDR3 has 16 residues. Germline values: CDR1 SGHTA, CDR2 FQGTGA. The CDR3 region is CASSSLGGEATGELFF. CDR3 in DNA: TGTGCCAGCAGCTCACTAGGGGGGGAAGCCACCGGGGAGCTGTTTTTT.

The chain links TRBV29-1 to TRBJ2-5, with 9 bases aligning to TRBD1. V shed 7 bases and J 3 bases; nucleotides not matched to a gene: 6. Germline V lookup: CDR1 SQVTM, CDR2 ANQGSEA. CDR3 size: 13 residues. The CDR3 nucleotides are TGCAGCGCTTTTAGGACAGGGGAAGAGACCCAGTACTTC. Amino acids: CSAFRTGEETQYF.

V gene TRBV5-8 combines with J gene TRBJ2-7, with a tentative D call TRBD1 (6 bases). This CDR3 is 17 amino acids long. Trimming left V 0 bases short and J 2 bases short, with 18 bases between. The germline V gene encodes CDR1 SGHTS and CDR2 YDEGEE. CDR3: CASSLVTDSRGTYEQYF. The CDR3 nucleotides read TGTGCCAGCAGCTTGGTGACGGACAGCCGAGGGACCTACGAGCAGTACTTC.

The V call is TRBV18, the J call TRBJ2-3, with 10 bases that match TRBD2. After removal of 3 bases from V and 6 bases from J, the junction contained 12 bases not matched to a gene. The CDR3 is made up of 17 amino acids. Germline V gene lookup returns CDR1 KGHSH and CDR2 LQKENI. The CDR3 DNA reads as TGTGCCAGCTCACCCCCGGGTGTAGCGGGAGGTCTGGATACGCAGTATTTT. This codes for CASSPPGVAGGLDTQYF.